The entry that follows covers one T cell receptor beta chain sequence. Its antigen is still unknown. This sample is drawn from a study of T cell responses to AZD1222 COVID-19 vaccine. Pooled in the analysis were second doses at about 4 or about 12 weeks. This CDR3 has 17 residues. Trimming took 5 bases from V and 1 from J, leaving 18 bases between them. Germline values: CDR1 LNHDA, CDR2 SQIVND (reference sequence). Clones were sequenced by immunoSEQ multiplex PCR, and TCRdb holds only the in-frame ones, with some missing. Of about 140,000 clones listed, about 86% are singletons. The study, taken as a whole, reports: Among spike-specific TCRs, nearly half reportedly target unmutated variant regions. Spike-specific TCR breadth and depth went up after people got two AZD1222 doses. Among the donors, most were white British and more were female, and clonal diversity was possibly underestimated.

The clonotype originates from an adult who received the AZD1222 COVID-19 vaccine. The material was peripheral blood, obtained 28 days after the second AZD1222 dose. This sequence joins TRBV19 and TRBJ1-5; no definite D call. For the CDR3, the DNA is TGTGCCAGTAGTCCCAGTATTCCGGGCAGGAGCAATCAGCCCCAGCATTTT. Amino acid sequence: CASSPSIPGRSNQPQHF.